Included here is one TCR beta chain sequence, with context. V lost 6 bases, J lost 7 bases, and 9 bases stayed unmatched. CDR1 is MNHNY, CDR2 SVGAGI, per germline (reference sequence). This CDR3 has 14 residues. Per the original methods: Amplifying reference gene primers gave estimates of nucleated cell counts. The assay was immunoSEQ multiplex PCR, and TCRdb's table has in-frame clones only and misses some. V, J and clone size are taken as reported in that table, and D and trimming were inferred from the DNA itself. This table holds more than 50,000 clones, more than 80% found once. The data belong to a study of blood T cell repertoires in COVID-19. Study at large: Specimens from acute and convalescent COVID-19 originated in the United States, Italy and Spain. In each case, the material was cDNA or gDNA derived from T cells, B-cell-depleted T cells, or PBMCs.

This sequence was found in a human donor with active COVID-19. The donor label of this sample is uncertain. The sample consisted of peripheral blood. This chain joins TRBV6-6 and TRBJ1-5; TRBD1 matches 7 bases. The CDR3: CASRTTGDQQPQHF. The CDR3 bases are TGTGCCAGCAGGACTACAGGGGATCAACAGCCCCAGCATTTT.